The clone carrying this TCR beta chain came up once. This sample stems from a study of radiotherapy plus CTLA-4 blockade in lung cancer. The wider study: In about 20% of patients, objective responses were seen; 25% to 40% had disease control.

Between the trimmed V and J ends, which lost 5 bases and 1 base, there was a span of 12 bases. The germline V gene encodes CDR1 MNHEY and CDR2 SMNVEV (reference sequence). The CDR3 loop spans 15 amino acids. Clones were sequenced by immunoSEQ multiplex PCR, and TCRdb holds only the in-frame ones, with some missing. Among about 120,000 clones listed, 70% to 90% were seen once. The material was peripheral blood, obtained from a patient treated with radiotherapy plus ipilimumab. The V gene is TRBV27, the J gene TRBJ1-5; D unresolved. The TCR was taken from a human donor with non-small cell lung cancer that progressed on radiotherapy plus ipilimumab. The CDR3 DNA sequence: TGTGCCAGCAGTAAGGCTTATGGGAGCAATCAGCCCCAGCATTTT. Translation: CASSKAYGSNQPQHF.